Each of the 10 T cell receptor beta chains below was sequenced from the same sample in a study of T cell changes during pregnancy in multiple sclerosis. Only in-frame clones appear in the TCRdb table, and some are missing; sequencing was by immunoSEQ multiplex PCR. The repertoire holds about 20,000 clones, with about 87% as singletons. Sequenced material: CD8+ T cells from peripheral blood mononuclear cells, taken in the third trimester of pregnancy. The receptor source for this set is a female donor in good health, enrolled as a control in a pregnancy study.

This chain uses TRBV5-6 with TRBJ2-7; no reliable D call. The CDR3 contains 11 residues. The ends were cut back, 5 bases at V and 9 bases at J, with 12 bases in the middle. CDR1 SGHDT and CDR2 YYEEEE come from the germline V gene. The CDR3, as DNA: TGTGCCAGCAGTCACGGGTCCGGGCAGTACTTC. Its translation: CASSHGSGQYF.

The V gene is TRBV27, the J gene TRBJ2-7; D possibly corresponds to TRBD2 (6 bases). V was cut by 7 bases and J by 1 base, with 17 bases left in between. The CDR3 sequence is 15 residues long. Germline V CDR1 and CDR2: MNHEY, SMNVEV (reference sequence). CDR3 nucleotide sequence: TGTGCCAGCACCGAAGGGCCCGGAGGGTCCTACGAGCAGTACTTC. This sequence encodes CASTEGPGGSYEQYF.

This chain connects TRBV4-1 to TRBJ2-1; 7 bases are a match to TRBD2. Germline CDR1 reads MGHRA; CDR2 reads YSYEKL. V lost 2 bases to trimming and J lost 0 bases; unmatched junction nucleotides: 7. This CDR3 region has 17 residues. The CDR3 coding sequence is TGCGCCAGCAGCCAATGGGGGGGGAGAAGCTCCTACAATGAGCAGTTCTTC. It encodes CASSQWGGRSSYNEQFF.

V and J are TRBV6-6 and TRBJ1-5; D is possibly TRBD1 (6 bases). This CDR3 has 15 residues. The V and J ends lost 7 bases and 5 bases respectively, with 18 bases between them. Germline assignment: CDR1 MNHNY and CDR2 SVGAGI (reference sequence). CDR3 sequence reads: CASTDRLRPDQPQHF. For the CDR3, the DNA is TGTGCCAGCACGGACAGACTCCGGCCGGATCAGCCCCAGCATTTT.

This clone was counted once. The V call is TRBV4-1, the J call TRBJ2-7; the D gene is possibly TRBD1 (5 bases). V was cut by 3 bases and J by 2 bases, with 14 bases left in between. Germline CDR1 and CDR2: MGHRA and YSYEKL. This CDR3 has 15 residues. The CDR3 reads CASSQAQGFAYEQYF. As DNA, the CDR3 is TGCGCCAGCAGCCAGGCCCAGGGCTTTGCCTACGAGCAGTACTTC.

The genes are TRBV4-3 and TRBJ1-3, with D maybe TRBD1 (6 bases). V dropped 4 bases and J dropped 6 bases, with 19 bases sitting between them. The CDR3 consists of 16 residues. Germline values: CDR1 LGHNA, CDR2 YSLEER. The CDR3, as DNA: TGCGCCAGCAGCCCCCTACGACAGGTTCTGTTAAACACCATATATTTT. Amino acid sequence: CASSPLRQVLLNTIYF.

V and J are TRBV15 and TRBJ1-3; D not resolved. V dropped 1 base and J dropped 0 bases, with 7 bases sitting between them. Germline-derived CDR1 and CDR2 are LNHNV and YYDKDF (reference sequence). The CDR3 is made up of 15 amino acids. The CDR3 sequence: CATSRGVFSGNTIYF. DNA for the CDR3: TGTGCCACCAGCAGAGGTGTCTTCTCTGGAAACACCATATATTTT.

The CDR3 loop reads CASSATSSQETQYF. CDR3 bases: TGTGCCAGCAGCGCCACTTCGAGCCAAGAGACCCAGTACTTC. The chain has TRBV7-3 and TRBJ2-5; D not resolved. Germline V gene sequence: CDR1 SGHTA, CDR2 FQGTGA. CDR3 length: 14 residues. V lost 5 bases and J 1 base, leaving 11 bases between the germline ends.

The chain uses TRBV7-6 and TRBJ2-1; D unclear. V lost 5 bases, J lost 0 bases, and 14 bases lay in between. Germline V gene sequence: CDR1 SGHVS, CDR2 FNYEAQ. This CDR3 region has 16 residues. The CDR3 spells CASSPRWADSYNEQFF. CDR3 bases: TGTGCCAGCAGCCCCCGCTGGGCCGACTCCTACAATGAGCAGTTCTTC.

In the case of this clone: An end of the junction differs from the germline gene, which may be a read error. The genes are TRBV7-7 and TRBJ2-1; D perhaps matches TRBD2 (8 bases). Germline assignment: CDR1 SSHAT and CDR2 FNYEAQ (reference sequence). This CDR3 contains 15 residues. In DNA form, the CDR3 reads TGTGCTAGCAGCTTAGCGGGGCAGGGGGAGAGTGAGCAGTTCTTC. This sequence encodes CASSLAGQGESEQFF.